The entry below describes one T cell receptor (beta chain). This CDR3 is 13 amino acids long. Deletions cut 4 bases from V and 3 bases from J, with 10 bases between. Germline V gene sequence: CDR1 SGHRS, CDR2 YFSETQ. These data originate in a study of blood T cell repertoires in COVID-19. At the level of the study: T cells, B-cell-depleted T cells, or PBMCs provided the cDNA or gDNA that served as material.

In the authors' workflow: Amplification with reference gene primers provided the estimates of nucleated cell counts. Produced via immunoSEQ multiplex PCR; TCRdb's table is partial and in-frame only. V and J calls and clone size follow that table, whereas D and trimming were derived from the DNA. The sample consists of tens of thousands of clones, roughly 80% of them appearing once. The receptor comes from a human donor in a cohort sampled during active COVID-19. The gene calls are TRBV5-1 and TRBJ1-1; D ambiguous. Sequencing input: peripheral blood. The CDR3 loop reads CASSVDGYTEAFF. As DNA, the CDR3 is TGCGCCAGCAGCGTTGACGGGTACACTGAAGCTTTCTTT.